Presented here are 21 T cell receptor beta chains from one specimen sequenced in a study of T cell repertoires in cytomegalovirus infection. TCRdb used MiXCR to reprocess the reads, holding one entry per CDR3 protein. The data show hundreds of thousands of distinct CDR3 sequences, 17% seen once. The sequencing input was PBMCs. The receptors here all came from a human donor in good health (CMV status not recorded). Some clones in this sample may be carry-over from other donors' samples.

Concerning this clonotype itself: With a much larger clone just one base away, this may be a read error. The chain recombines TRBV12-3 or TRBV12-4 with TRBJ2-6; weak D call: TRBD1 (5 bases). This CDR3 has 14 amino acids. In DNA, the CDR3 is TGTGCCAGCAGTTACCGCTCTGGGGCCAACGTCCTGTCTTTC. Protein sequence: CASSYRSGANVLSF.

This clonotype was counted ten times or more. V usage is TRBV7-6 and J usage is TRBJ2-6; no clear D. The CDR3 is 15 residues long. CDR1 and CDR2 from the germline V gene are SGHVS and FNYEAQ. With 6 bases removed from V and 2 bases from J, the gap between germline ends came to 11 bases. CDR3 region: CASSRLLTGANVLTF. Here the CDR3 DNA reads TGTGCCAGCAGTCGACTGCTCACTGGGGCCAACGTCCTGACTTTC.

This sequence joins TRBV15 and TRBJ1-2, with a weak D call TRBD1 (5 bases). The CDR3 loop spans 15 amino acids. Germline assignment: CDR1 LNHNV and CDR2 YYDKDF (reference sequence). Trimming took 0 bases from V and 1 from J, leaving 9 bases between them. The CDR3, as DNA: TGTGCCACCAGCAGAGACGTGGGACTTAACTATGGCTACACCTTC. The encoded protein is CATSRDVGLNYGYTF.

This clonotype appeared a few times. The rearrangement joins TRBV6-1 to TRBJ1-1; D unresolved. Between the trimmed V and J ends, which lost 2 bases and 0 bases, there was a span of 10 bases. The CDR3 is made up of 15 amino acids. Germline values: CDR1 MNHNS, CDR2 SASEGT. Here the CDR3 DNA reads TGTGCCAGCAGTGAAAGCCCGTACATGAACACTGAAGCTTTCTTT. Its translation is CASSESPYMNTEAFF.

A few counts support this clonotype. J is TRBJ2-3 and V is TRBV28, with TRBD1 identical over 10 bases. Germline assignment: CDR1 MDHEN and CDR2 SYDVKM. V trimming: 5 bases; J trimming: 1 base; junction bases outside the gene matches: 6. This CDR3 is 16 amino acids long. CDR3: CASSPDRGRGTDTQYF. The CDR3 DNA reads TGTGCCAGCAGTCCTGACAGGGGGCGCGGCACAGATACGCAGTATTTT.

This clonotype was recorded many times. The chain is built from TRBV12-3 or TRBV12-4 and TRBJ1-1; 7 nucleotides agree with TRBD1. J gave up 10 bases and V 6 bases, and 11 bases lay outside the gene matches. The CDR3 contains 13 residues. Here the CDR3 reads CASSEQGLLGAFF. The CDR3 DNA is TGTGCCAGCAGCGAACAGGGGCTCCTTGGAGCTTTCTTT.

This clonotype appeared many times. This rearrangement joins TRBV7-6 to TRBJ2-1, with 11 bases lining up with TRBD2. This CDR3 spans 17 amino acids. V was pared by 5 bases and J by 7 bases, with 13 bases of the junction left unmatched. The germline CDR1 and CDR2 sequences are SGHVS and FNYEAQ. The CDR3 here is CASSPNPETSGGNEQFF. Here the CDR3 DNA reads TGTGCCAGCAGCCCTAACCCAGAAACTAGCGGGGGTAATGAGCAGTTCTTC.

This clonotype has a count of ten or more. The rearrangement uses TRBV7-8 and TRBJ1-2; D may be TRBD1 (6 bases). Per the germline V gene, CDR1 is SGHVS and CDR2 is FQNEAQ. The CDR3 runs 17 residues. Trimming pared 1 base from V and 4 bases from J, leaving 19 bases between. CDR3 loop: CASSLEGVGTPIYGYTF. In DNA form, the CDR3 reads TGTGCCAGCAGCTTAGAAGGGGTCGGGACACCCATCTATGGCTACACCTTC.

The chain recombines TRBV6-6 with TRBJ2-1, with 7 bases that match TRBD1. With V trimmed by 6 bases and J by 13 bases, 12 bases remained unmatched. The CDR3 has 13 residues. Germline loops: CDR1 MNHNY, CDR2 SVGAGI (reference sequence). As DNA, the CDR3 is TGTGCCAGCAGCTACGGGCAAGACAGGGAACAGTTCTTC. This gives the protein CASSYGQDREQFF.

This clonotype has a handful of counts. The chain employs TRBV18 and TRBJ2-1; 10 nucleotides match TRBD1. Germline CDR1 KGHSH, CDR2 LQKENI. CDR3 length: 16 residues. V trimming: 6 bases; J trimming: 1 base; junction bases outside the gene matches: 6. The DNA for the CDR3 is TGTGCCAGCTCGTACCGGGACAGGGGATCCTACAATGAGCAGTTCTTC. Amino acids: CASSYRDRGSYNEQFF. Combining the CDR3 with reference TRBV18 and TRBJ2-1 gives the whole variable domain NAGVMQNPRHLVRRRGQEARLRCSPMKGHSHVYWYRQLPEEGLKFMVYLQKENIIDESGMPKERFSAEFPKEGPSILRIQQVVRGDSAAYFCASSYRDRGSYNEQFFGPGTRLTVL.

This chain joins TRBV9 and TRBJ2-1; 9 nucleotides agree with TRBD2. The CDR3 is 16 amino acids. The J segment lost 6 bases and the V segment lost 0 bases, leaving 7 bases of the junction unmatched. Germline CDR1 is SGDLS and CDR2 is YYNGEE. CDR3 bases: TGTGCCAGCAGCGTAGGTGGAGCGGGGGGATTCAATGAGCAGTTCTTC. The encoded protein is CASSVGGAGGFNEQFF.

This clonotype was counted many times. The DNA for the CDR3 is TGTGCCAGCAGCTTACAGGGAACTGGTCGGGACGAGCAGTACTTC. It is translated as CASSLQGTGRDEQYF. This chain uses TRBV7-2 with TRBJ2-7; the D gene is possibly TRBD1 (5 bases). Trimming stripped 2 bases from V and 5 bases from J, with 16 bases between. Germline V gene sequence: CDR1 SGHTA, CDR2 FQGNSA. This CDR3 is 15 amino acids long.

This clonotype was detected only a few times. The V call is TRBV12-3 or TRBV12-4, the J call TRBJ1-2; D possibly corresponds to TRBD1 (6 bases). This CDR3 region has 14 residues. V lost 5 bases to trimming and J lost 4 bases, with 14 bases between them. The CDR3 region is CASSPAGVGYGYTF. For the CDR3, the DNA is TGTGCCAGCAGTCCGGCAGGGGTCGGCTATGGCTACACCTTC.

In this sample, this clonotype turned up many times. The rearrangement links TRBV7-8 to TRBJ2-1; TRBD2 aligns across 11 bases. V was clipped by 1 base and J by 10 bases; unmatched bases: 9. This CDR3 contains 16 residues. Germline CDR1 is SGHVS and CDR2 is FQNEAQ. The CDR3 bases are TGTGCCAGCAGCTTAGGAGTTAGCGGGGGGGCCAGAGAGCAGTTCTTC. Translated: CASSLGVSGGAREQFF.

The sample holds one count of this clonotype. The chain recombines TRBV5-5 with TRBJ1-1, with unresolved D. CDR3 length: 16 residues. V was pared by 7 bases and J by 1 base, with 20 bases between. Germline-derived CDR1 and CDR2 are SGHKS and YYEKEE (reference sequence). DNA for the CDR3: TGTGCCAGCTGCGAGGCTTCCGGACGATGGAACACTGAAGCTTTCTTT. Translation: CASCEASGRWNTEAFF.

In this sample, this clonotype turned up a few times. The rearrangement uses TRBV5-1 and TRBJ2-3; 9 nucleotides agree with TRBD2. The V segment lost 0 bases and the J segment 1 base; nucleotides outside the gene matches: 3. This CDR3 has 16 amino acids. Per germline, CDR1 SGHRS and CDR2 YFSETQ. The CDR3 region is CASSLEGTSRTDTQYF. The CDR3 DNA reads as TGCGCCAGCAGCTTGGAAGGGACTAGCCGCACAGATACGCAGTATTTT.

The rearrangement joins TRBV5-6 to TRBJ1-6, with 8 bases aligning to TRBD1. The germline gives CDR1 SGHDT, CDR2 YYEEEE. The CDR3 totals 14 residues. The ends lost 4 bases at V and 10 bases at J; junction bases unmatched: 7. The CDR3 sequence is CASSLTGVQSPLHF. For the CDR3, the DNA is TGTGCCAGCAGCCTGACAGGGGTACAGTCACCCCTCCACTTT.

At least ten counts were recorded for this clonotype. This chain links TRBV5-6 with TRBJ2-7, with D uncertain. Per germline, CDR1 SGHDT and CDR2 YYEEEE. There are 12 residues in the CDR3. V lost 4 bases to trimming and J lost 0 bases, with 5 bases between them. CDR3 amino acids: CASSGNSYEQYF. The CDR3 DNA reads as TGTGCCAGCAGCGGCAACTCCTACGAGCAGTACTTC.

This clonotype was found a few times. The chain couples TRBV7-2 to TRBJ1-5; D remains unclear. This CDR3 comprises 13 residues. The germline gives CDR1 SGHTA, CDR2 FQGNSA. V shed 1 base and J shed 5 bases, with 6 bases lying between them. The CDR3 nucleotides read TGTGCCAGCAGCTTAGGTGTTGATCAGCCCCAGCATTTT. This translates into CASSLGVDQPQHF.

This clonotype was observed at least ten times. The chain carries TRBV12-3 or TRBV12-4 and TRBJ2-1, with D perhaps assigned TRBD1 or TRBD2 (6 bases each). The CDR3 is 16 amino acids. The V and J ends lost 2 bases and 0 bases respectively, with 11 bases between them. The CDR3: CASSLLGGLSYNEQFF. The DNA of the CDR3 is TGTGCCAGCAGTTTACTGGGGGGCCTCTCCTACAATGAGCAGTTCTTC.

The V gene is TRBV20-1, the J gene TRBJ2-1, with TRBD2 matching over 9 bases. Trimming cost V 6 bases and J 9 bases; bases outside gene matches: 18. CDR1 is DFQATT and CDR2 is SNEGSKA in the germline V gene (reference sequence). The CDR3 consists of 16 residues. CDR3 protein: CSAAAAGGRPSAEQFF. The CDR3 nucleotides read TGCAGTGCCGCGGCGGCGGGGGGGCGACCATCGGCTGAGCAGTTCTTC.